This entry features one TCR beta chain sequence. As defined, naive CD8 cells were CD45RO-negative and positively selected for CCR7, with terminally differentiated effector memory CD45RA+ cells excluded. The entry originates in a study of shared clonotypes between healthy human individuals. In the authors' workflow: ImmunoSEQ only sent back junction sequences with no quality scores, so filtering was done differently. Measured with immunoSEQ multiplex PCR; TCRdb has only the in-frame clones, and not every one. The V and J calls and clone size were taken over from that table, and D and trimming were inferred from the DNA. The data contain about 580,000 clones, 95% to 98% of them seen just once; the ten biggest clones take up roughly 0.29%. CDR3 size: 13 residues. Trimming cost V 8 bases and J 4 bases, with 11 bases left between them. Germline V lookup: CDR1 MGHDK, CDR2 SYGVNS.

The chain employs TRBV25-1 and TRBJ2-2; tentative D call: TRBD2 (6 bases). The sequencing input was naive CD8+ T cells sorted from blood. This receptor was obtained from a man aged 25-40 years in good health. As DNA, the CDR3 is TGTGCCAGCGGCGGAGGGTTCACCGGGGAGCTGTTTTTT. Translation: CASGGGFTGELFF.